The T cell receptor beta chain under discussion was sequenced for a study of identical twins (dated by TCRdb to the mid-2010s). For the study in its entirety: To test whether fetal clonotypes persist, this study deep-sequenced TCR alpha and beta repertoires from monozygotic twins, from unrelated adults of various ages, and from cord blood. To rule out contamination, replicate twin experiments were performed at different times with different library preparation protocols.

This clonotype has only a few counts. The clone's antigen remains unknown. One base away there is no much larger clone; base qualities are not given. Broad study findings and their caveats: Recombination models systematically underestimated out-of-frame TCR alpha sharing in monozygotic twins but agreed with sharing between unrelated individuals. Abundant cord blood beta clonotypes carried fewer insertions; young adult naive repertoires showed a weaker similar trend, while memory repertoires showed none. Invariant T cells such as MAIT and iNKT could partly confound zero-insertion analyses, though diverse VJ usage argued against this for most clonotypes. Compared with coincidental sharing between unrelated individuals, out-of-frame TCR alpha sequences shared between twins showed an excess of sequences with low generation probability. Because the same donors could not be followed over many years, the conclusions relied on cross-sectional statistical analysis. Excess twin sharing in beta out-of-frame sequences was weaker because fewer shared sequences lowered the signal-to-noise ratio.

All donors were healthy Caucasians. Three pairs of female monozygotic twins, all aged 18 to 29 years, were included in the twin cohort. Positive isolation kits from Invitrogen were used to isolate CD4+ and CD8+ T cell populations. Receptor amplification or capture employed 5' RACE. Sequencer: Illumina HiSeq 2000. A universal primer binding site was added through template switching, and the final cDNA carried a unique molecular identifier so that TCR cDNA molecules could be counted accurately. First-strand cDNA for TCR alpha and beta chains was synthesized from specific primers in the conserved constant-segment region. To control for contamination, every cDNA library carried two barcodes: a SMART-Mk sample barcode plus Illumina barcodes. TruSeq adapter sequences, together with Illumina sample barcodes, were added in two successive PCR steps. Sequencing of the TCR alpha and beta cDNA libraries was done on the Illumina HiSeq platform using custom primers. Per the original workflow: Unique molecular identifiers were extracted from raw reads with MiGEC, and CDR3 positions were determined with MiXCR. For each individual, recombination models were inferred using an EM algorithm with the repgenHMM and IGoR tools. Shared clonotype analysis was performed with the tcR package in R, normalizing sharing by the product of cloneset sizes. To study raw recombination free of thymic and clonal selection effects, out-of-frame nonproductive sequences were analyzed. In-frame beta chains were kept once TCRdb had trimmed the public reads at Q25 with fastp and called clones with MiXCR. CDR3 protein sequences are deduplicated, and each keeps its most common genes and DNA. TCRdb, not the original authors, processed these V and J calls. This sample is represented by approximately 500,000 distinct CDR3 sequences; roughly 26% of them were singletons. Roughly 2.8% of the sample rests with the top ten.

The V end loses 3 bases and the J end loses 4 bases, and a stretch of 16 bases separates them. There are 15 amino acids in the CDR3, from cysteine to phenylalanine inclusive. Only the CDR3 DNA is retained, 45 bases long and in frame from the first base. From a lookup of the germline V gene (reference sequence), CDR1 and CDR2 are LNHNV and YYDKDF. The same data also went into a second study, on T cells expressing NK-cell markers. Taken from the second paper: TCR beta-chain repertoires were profiled in sorted CD3+CD56+NKG2C+, CD3+CD56+NKG2C- and CD3+CD56-NKG2C+ T-cell subsets from several donors. Of the eight sequenced donors, seven were found to be HCMV-seropositive and one was found to be HCMV-seronegative. To restrict sorting to alphabetaTCR-expressing T cells, an anti-gammadeltaTCR antibody was added in several experiments. For six donors, the dominant CD3+CD56+NKG2C+ clonotypes were among the top 10 CD8+ clonotypes and accounted for roughly 1.0-8% of CD8+ T cells. Those dominant clonotypes were again the most abundant among CD3+CD56-NKG2C+ cells in several donors, at about 25-65%. Whether the expanded NKG2C-expressing T cell clones were specific for HCMV antigens was left unclear. All eight donors whose samples were sequenced were randomly selected healthy volunteers, three of them men and five women. HCMV serostatus was determined by detecting HCMV-specific IgG in serum with a commercial ELISA kit. MIGEC was used to demultiplex reads and group the reads by UMI, and MiTCR was used to assemble and quantify clonotypes. To exclude erroneous sequences, any TCR cDNA sequence not supported by at least two reads was discarded. The tcR package was used for downstream repertoire analysis, and clonotypes were matched between fractions using CDR3 nucleotide sequence together with V segment. VDJmatch was used to annotate antigen specificity against VDJdb, with one amino acid substitution in CDR3 permitted.

The receptor was derived from a woman between 18 and 30 years old in good health. Sequencing input: CD4+ T cells sorted from blood. The rearrangement joined TRBV15 to TRBJ2-7; the D region is possibly TRBD1 or TRBD2, each matching across 5 bases. The CDR3 region has the sequence CATSRGRTISYEQYF. In nucleotide form, the sequence is TGTGCCACCAGCAGGGGACGGACAATAAGTTACGAGCAGTACTTC.